The 29 T cell receptor beta chains in this list originate from one sample, sequenced in a study of beta chain features in type 1 diabetes. Study-wide findings and caveats: Shorter TCRB CDR3s, moderately but significantly so, marked every one of the four CD4+ subsets in Type 1 diabetes patients.

As every portion of the isolated RNA was reverse transcribed, the sequencing read expressed TCRB transcripts. Data came from immunoSEQ multiplex PCR; TCRdb stores just in-frame clones and leaves some out. The sample yields 120,000 or so clones, roughly 17% seen once. What these receptors recognize is not known. The sequenced sample was central memory CD4+ T cells from blood. All receptors come from a man younger than 35 with type 1 diabetes.

There are a few counts of this clone. V and J are TRBV28 and TRBJ2-5; weak D call: TRBD1 (6 bases). Trimming removed 1 base from V and 5 bases from J, with 11 bases in between. Germline V gene data show CDR1 as MDHEN and CDR2 as SYDVKM. The CDR3 is 14 residues long. This CDR3 reads CASSLYTGPETQYF. CDR3 DNA: TGTGCCAGCAGTTTATACACAGGGCCGGAGACCCAGTACTTC.

This clone was seen a handful of times. The chain has TRBV5-1 and TRBJ2-1; a possible D gene is TRBD2 (5 bases). The V and J ends lost 4 bases and 5 bases respectively, with 22 bases between them. This CDR3 region has 17 residues. The V gene's germline CDR1 is SGHRS and CDR2 YFSETQ. The CDR3: CASSPFPSRGGNNEQFF. The CDR3 DNA is TGCGCCAGCAGCCCCTTCCCTAGTCGGGGTGGCAACAATGAGCAGTTCTTC.

This clone was picked up a small number of times. This sequence joins TRBV30 and TRBJ1-3, with D perhaps TRBD1 (6 bases). V lost 5 bases, J lost 4 bases, and 9 bases lay in between. Germline CDR1 and CDR2: GTSNPN and SVGIG (reference sequence). The CDR3 sequence is 12 residues long. Here the CDR3 reads CAWRTAGNTIYF. The CDR3 DNA reads TGTGCCTGGCGGACAGCGGGAAACACCATATATTTT.

This clone has at least ten counts. The gene calls are TRBV2 and TRBJ2-7; D might be TRBD1 or TRBD2, each matching 5 bases. V dropped 6 bases and J dropped 6 bases, with 12 bases sitting between them. This CDR3 is 12 amino acids long. Germline CDR1 and CDR2: SNHLY and FYNNEI. The chain's CDR3 is CASSYGAIEQYF. Here the CDR3 DNA reads TGTGCCAGCAGCTACGGGGCGATCGAGCAGTACTTC.

The rearrangement joins TRBV29-1 to TRBJ1-1, with D perhaps matching TRBD1 (6 bases). Looked up from germline, CDR1 is SQVTM and CDR2 is ANQGSEA. The length of the CDR3 is 13 residues. Trimming shortened V by 7 bases and J by 2 bases, and 14 bases separated the two germline ends. For the CDR3, the DNA is TGCAGCGCTTCGACAGGCGGAAACACTGAAGCTTTCTTT. Its translation: CSASTGGNTEAFF.

The gene calls are TRBV14 and TRBJ2-3; D remains ambiguous. This CDR3 spans 14 amino acids. The V gene's germline CDR1 is SGHDN and CDR2 FVKESK. V dropped 0 bases and J dropped 4 bases, with 8 bases sitting between them. CDR3 nucleotide sequence: TGTGCCAGCAGCCAAGATACAGCAGCAGATACGCAGTATTTT. Protein sequence: CASSQDTAADTQYF. Filled out from reference TRBV14 and TRBJ2-3, the complete variable domain reads EAGVTQFPSHSVIEKGQTVTLRCDPISGHDNLYWYRRVMGKEIKFLLHFVKESKQDESGMPNNRFLAERTGGTYSTLKVQPAELEDSGVYFCASSQDTAADTQYFGPGTRLTVL.

This clone was observed a few times. The J gene is TRBJ2-7, the V gene TRBV28; TRBD1 matches 10 bases. CDR3 size: 14 residues. V lost 6 bases to trimming and J lost 2 bases; unmatched junction nucleotides: 4. Germline loops: CDR1 MDHEN, CDR2 SYDVKM. The CDR3 loop is CASSWDRGPYEQYF. The CDR3 region has the DNA TGTGCCAGCAGCTGGGACAGGGGTCCCTACGAGCAGTACTTC.

This clone has a handful of counts. The chain has TRBV29-1 and TRBJ1-1; D is uncertain. The germline CDR1 and CDR2 sequences are SQVTM and ANQGSEA. This CDR3 has 13 residues. V was clipped by 6 bases and J by 0 bases, with 11 bases between them. The DNA for the CDR3 is TGCAGCGTCTCGGGTGGCTTGAACACTGAAGCTTTCTTT. This codes for CSVSGGLNTEAFF.

This chain joins TRBV28 and TRBJ2-3, with 8 bases aligning to TRBD2. CDR3 length: 13 residues. Germline V gene sequence: CDR1 MDHEN, CDR2 SYDVKM. The V gene end was trimmed by 5 bases and the J gene end by 6 bases; junction bases not matched to a gene: 4. CDR3 sequence: CASSVAGQDTQYF. The CDR3 nucleotides read TGTGCCAGCAGTGTAGCGGGGCAGGATACGCAGTATTTT.

This chain uses TRBV5-6 with TRBJ1-3, with D unclear. Germline CDR1 SGHDT, CDR2 YYEEEE. The V and J ends lost 6 bases and 0 bases respectively, with 7 bases between them. The CDR3 has 13 residues. The CDR3 spells CASISRSGNTIYF. The CDR3 DNA follows: TGTGCCAGCATCTCTCGCTCTGGAAACACCATATATTTT.

The chain uses TRBV7-6 and TRBJ2-7; 7 bases are a match to TRBD1. CDR3 length equals 13 residues. Unmatched junction bases numbered 2, after V lost 3 bases and J lost 3 bases. Germline CDR1 is SGHVS and CDR2 is FNYEAQ. This CDR3 is CASSLGQHYEQYF. As DNA, the CDR3 is TGTGCCAGCAGCTTGGGACAGCACTACGAGCAGTACTTC.

This chain joins TRBV7-2 and TRBJ1-5; no clear D. Germline V gene data show CDR1 as SGHTA and CDR2 as FQGNSA. The CDR3 totals 12 residues. Trimming stripped 5 bases from V and 6 bases from J, with 8 bases between. The chain's CDR3 is CASSPGSQPQHF. CDR3 sequence (DNA): TGTGCCAGCAGCCCAGGATCTCAGCCCCAGCATTTT.

The rearrangement joins TRBV25-1 to TRBJ2-3; 9 bases are shared with TRBD2. CDR1 and CDR2 (germline): MGHDK, SYGVNS. The CDR3 sequence is 15 residues long. With 2 bases clipped from V and 6 bases from J, the junction kept 6 bases outside the gene matches. The CDR3 is CASSEALAGSDTQYF. The CDR3, as DNA: TGTGCCAGCAGTGAAGCACTAGCGGGTTCGGATACGCAGTATTTT.

This clone was found a few times. The chain has TRBV11-2 and TRBJ2-3, with D possibly being TRBD2 (5 bases). V was shortened by 1 base and J by 6 bases, with 8 bases between the two germline ends. In germline, CDR1 is SGHAT, CDR2 FQNNGV. This CDR3 contains 13 residues. This CDR3 is CASSLAGGDTQYF. CDR3 DNA sequence: TGTGCCAGCAGCTTAGCGGGCGGGGATACGCAGTATTTT.

This clone turned up a few times. V gene TRBV29-1 combines with J gene TRBJ2-7, with D unresolved. Germline CDR1 is SQVTM and CDR2 is ANQGSEA. The CDR3 spans 11 residues. V was cut by 4 bases and J by 3 bases, with 7 bases left in between. CDR3 protein: CSVGRDYEQYF. In DNA, the CDR3 is TGCAGCGTTGGAAGGGACTACGAGCAGTACTTC.

This chain uses TRBV10-3 with TRBJ2-7; 7 nucleotides match TRBD2. Germline CDR1 and CDR2: ENHRY and SYGVKD. This CDR3 spans 15 amino acids. The V segment lost 6 bases and the J segment 3 bases; nucleotides outside the gene matches: 11. This CDR3 reads CAISPGGGRDYEQYF. In nucleotides, the CDR3 is TGTGCCATCAGCCCGGGGGGAGGGAGAGACTACGAGCAGTACTTC.

This clone was picked up a small number of times. This chain uses TRBV14 with TRBJ2-7; 7 bases are shared with TRBD2. The CDR3 is 14 amino acids. Losses at the gene ends were 0 bases for V and 3 bases for J; bases not matched to a gene: 2. The V gene's germline CDR1 is SGHDN and CDR2 FVKESK. The CDR3: CASSQDGTIYEQYF. CDR3 bases: TGTGCCAGCAGCCAAGATGGGACTATCTACGAGCAGTACTTC.

This clone was counted a few times. The chain carries TRBV7-9 and TRBJ1-1, with D perhaps TRBD1 (5 bases). Deletions cut 3 bases from V and 1 base from J, with 9 bases between. CDR1 is SEHNR, CDR2 FQNEAQ, per germline (reference sequence). This CDR3 is built from 14 residues. Written as DNA, the CDR3 is TGTGCCAGCAGCTTTCAGGGAGGGAACACTGAAGCTTTCTTT. It yields the protein CASSFQGGNTEAFF.

The chain carries TRBV2 and TRBJ2-3; either TRBD1 or TRBD2 may fit D (6 bases each). There are 14 residues in the CDR3. Trimming stripped 8 bases from V and 2 bases from J, with 14 bases between. The germline V gene has CDR1 SNHLY and CDR2 FYNNEI. The DNA for the CDR3 is TGTGCCAGCGGGGGGAGGACAGACACAGATACGCAGTATTTT. Amino acids: CASGGRTDTDTQYF.

This chain uses TRBV5-1 with TRBJ2-5; D gene unclear. CDR1 SGHRS and CDR2 YFSETQ come from the germline V gene. V lost 2 bases to trimming and J lost 3 bases, with 11 bases between them. The CDR3 is 14 amino acids. In DNA form, the CDR3 reads TGCGCCAGCAGCTTCCCGGCGTCTGAAGAGACCCAGTACTTC. It translates to CASSFPASEETQYF. Filled out from reference TRBV5-1 and TRBJ2-5, the complete variable domain reads KAGVTQTPRYLIKTRGQQVTLSCSPISGHRSVSWYQQTPGQGLQFLFEYFSETQRNKGNFPGRFSGRQFSNSRSEMNVSTLELGDSALYLCASSFPASEETQYFGPGTRLLVL.

This clone was observed many times. J is TRBJ1-4 and V is TRBV7-9, with a weak D call TRBD1 (6 bases). Trimming left V 5 bases short and J 6 bases short, with 13 bases between. From germline, CDR1 is SEHNR and CDR2 FQNEAQ (reference sequence). The CDR3 has 14 residues. In nucleotides, the CDR3 is TGTGCCAGCAGCCCCGGAAGGGGGGATGAAAAACTGTTTTTT. Protein sequence: CASSPGRGDEKLFF.

This chain connects TRBV5-4 to TRBJ2-7; D could derive from TRBD1 or TRBD2 (5 bases each). The CDR3 spans 14 residues. Trimming removed 0 bases from V and 2 bases from J, with 9 bases in between. The germline V gene has CDR1 SGHNT and CDR2 YYREEE (reference sequence). CDR3 bases: TGTGCCAGCAGCTTGGATCTGGGACCCTACGAGCAGTACTTC. Translation: CASSLDLGPYEQYF.

V is TRBV5-4 and J is TRBJ2-7; no firm D call. The CDR3 is made up of 12 amino acids. CDR1 SGHNT and CDR2 YYREEE come from the germline V gene (reference sequence). V lost 4 bases and J 1 base, leaving 6 bases between the germline ends. This CDR3 is CASSLPSYEQYF. CDR3 sequence (DNA): TGTGCCAGCAGCCTACCTTCCTACGAGCAGTACTTC.

This clone was seen only a few times. The chain has TRBV4-2 and TRBJ2-7; perhaps TRBD1 as D (5 bases). This CDR3 is 18 amino acids long. The V gene's germline CDR1 is LGHNA and CDR2 YNFKEQ. V was cut by 3 bases and J by 6 bases, with 27 bases left in between. The CDR3 loop reads CASSQDPPTWGEWAEQYF. In DNA, the CDR3 is TGTGCCAGCAGCCAGGATCCTCCCACATGGGGCGAGTGGGCCGAGCAGTACTTC.

The rearrangement joins TRBV29-1 to TRBJ2-7; TRBD2 agrees at 8 bases. V lost 6 bases to trimming and J lost 4 bases; unmatched junction nucleotides: 11. The CDR3 extends over 14 amino acids. CDR1 and CDR2 from the germline V gene are SQVTM and ANQGSEA. CDR3 sequence: CSVSGLAAQYEQYF. The CDR3 DNA is TGCAGCGTCTCCGGACTAGCAGCCCAATACGAGCAGTACTTC.

V and J are TRBV6-6 and TRBJ2-7; TRBD1 matches 12 bases. Trimming removed 5 bases from V and 3 bases from J; junction bases left unmatched: 5. Germline CDR1 is MNHNY and CDR2 is SVGAGI (reference sequence). This CDR3 contains 15 residues. The CDR3 sequence: CASSAGTGGFYEQYF. The CDR3 coding sequence is TGTGCCAGCAGTGCCGGGACAGGGGGCTTCTACGAGCAGTACTTC.

There are many counts of this clone. The rearrangement uses TRBV19 and TRBJ2-7, with TRBD1 matching 8 bases. CDR1 and CDR2 (germline): LNHDA, SQIVND (reference sequence). CDR3 length: 16 residues. The V and J ends lost 5 bases and 0 bases, in that order; junction bases with no gene match: 9. The CDR3, as DNA: TGTGCCAGTAGTGCCCCCGGGGACAGGACCTCCTACGAGCAGTACTTC. Its protein is CASSAPGDRTSYEQYF.

This clone was detected a few times. A junction boundary mismatches the germline segment, possibly from a read error. The chain is built from TRBV30 and TRBJ1-5, with 7 nucleotides matching TRBD1. Germline assignment: CDR1 GTSNPN and CDR2 SVGIG (reference sequence). The CDR3 loop spans 14 amino acids. CDR3 in DNA: TGTGCCTGGAATAACAGGGGTAGCTATCAGCCCCAGCATTTT. Its protein product is CAWNNRGSYQPQHF.

This clone was seen a handful of times. The chain combines TRBV9 with TRBJ2-1, with no clear D. The CDR3 has 14 residues. The germline CDR1 and CDR2 sequences are SGDLS and YYNGEE. Trimming took off 5 bases at V and 0 bases at J, with 9 bases between the two ends. The chain's CDR3 is CASRPLSSYNEQFF. The CDR3 DNA is TGTGCCAGCAGACCCTTAAGCTCCTACAATGAGCAGTTCTTC.